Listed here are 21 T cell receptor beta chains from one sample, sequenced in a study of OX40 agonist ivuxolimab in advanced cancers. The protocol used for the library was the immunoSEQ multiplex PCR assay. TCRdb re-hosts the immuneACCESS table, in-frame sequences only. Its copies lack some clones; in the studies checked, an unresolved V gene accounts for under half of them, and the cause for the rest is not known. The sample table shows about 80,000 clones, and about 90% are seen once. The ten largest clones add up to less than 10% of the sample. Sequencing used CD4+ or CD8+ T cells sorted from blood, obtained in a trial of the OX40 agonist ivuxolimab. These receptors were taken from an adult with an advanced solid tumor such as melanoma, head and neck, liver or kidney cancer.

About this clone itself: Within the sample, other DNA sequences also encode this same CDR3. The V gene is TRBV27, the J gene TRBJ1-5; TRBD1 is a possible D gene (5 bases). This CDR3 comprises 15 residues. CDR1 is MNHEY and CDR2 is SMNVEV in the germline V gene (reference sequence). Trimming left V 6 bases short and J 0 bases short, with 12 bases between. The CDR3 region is CASSLGGYSNQPQHF. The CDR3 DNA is TGTGCCAGCAGCCTTGGGGGGTATAGCAATCAGCCCCAGCATTTT.

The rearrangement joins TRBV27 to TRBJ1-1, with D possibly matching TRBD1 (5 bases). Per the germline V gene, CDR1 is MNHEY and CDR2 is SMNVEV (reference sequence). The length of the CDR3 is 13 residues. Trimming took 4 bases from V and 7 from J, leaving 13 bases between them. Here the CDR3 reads CASSSTYRLEAFF. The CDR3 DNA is TGTGCCAGCAGTTCTACCTACAGGCTTGAAGCTTTCTTT.

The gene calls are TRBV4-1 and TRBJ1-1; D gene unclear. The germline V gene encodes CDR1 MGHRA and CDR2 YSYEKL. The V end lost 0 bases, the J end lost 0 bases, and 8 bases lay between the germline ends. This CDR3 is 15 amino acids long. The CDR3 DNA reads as TGCGCCAGCAGCCAAGAGCCGTGGATGAACACTGAAGCTTTCTTT. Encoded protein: CASSQEPWMNTEAFF.

The CDR3 sequence: CASSLRLTALTYEQYF. In nucleotides, the CDR3 is TGTGCCAGCAGCTTGAGGTTGACAGCGCTCACCTACGAGCAGTACTTC. J is TRBJ2-7 and V is TRBV5-8; tentative D call: TRBD1 (5 bases). The CDR3 runs 16 residues. The germline V gene encodes CDR1 SGHTS and CDR2 YDEGEE. V was pared by 1 base and J by 2 bases, with 16 bases between.

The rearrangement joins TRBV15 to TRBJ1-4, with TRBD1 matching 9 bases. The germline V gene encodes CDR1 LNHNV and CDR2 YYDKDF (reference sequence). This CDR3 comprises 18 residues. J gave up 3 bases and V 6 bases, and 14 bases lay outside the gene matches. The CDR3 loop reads CATRMSGTGSWANEKLFF. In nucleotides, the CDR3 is TGTGCCACCAGGATGTCCGGGACAGGGTCTTGGGCTAATGAAAAACTGTTTTTT.

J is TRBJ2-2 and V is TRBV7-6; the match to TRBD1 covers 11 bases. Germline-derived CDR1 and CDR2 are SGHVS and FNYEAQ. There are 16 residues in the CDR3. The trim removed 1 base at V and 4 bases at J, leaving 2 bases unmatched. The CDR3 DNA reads TGTGCCAGCAGCTTAGGAGGGACAGGGGGCACCGGGGAGCTGTTTTTT. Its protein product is CASSLGGTGGTGELFF.

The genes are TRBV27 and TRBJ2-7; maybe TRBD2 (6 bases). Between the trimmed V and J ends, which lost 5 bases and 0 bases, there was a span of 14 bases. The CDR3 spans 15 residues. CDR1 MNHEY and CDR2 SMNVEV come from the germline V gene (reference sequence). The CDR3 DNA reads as TGTGCCAGCAGTCAGAGGGACTTTTACTCCTACGAGCAGTACTTC. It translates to CASSQRDFYSYEQYF.

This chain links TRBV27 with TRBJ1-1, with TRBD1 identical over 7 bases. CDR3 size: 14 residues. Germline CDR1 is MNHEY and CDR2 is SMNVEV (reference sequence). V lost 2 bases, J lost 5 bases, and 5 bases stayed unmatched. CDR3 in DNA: TGTGCCAGCAGTTTAGCGCAGGGGGGTACTGAAGCTTTCTTT. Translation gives CASSLAQGGTEAFF.

DNA for the CDR3: TGTGCCAGCAGCTTAGGGGGGGCCCAGAACACTGAAGCTTTCTTT. Translating gives CASSLGGAQNTEAFF. This chain uses TRBV7-8 with TRBJ1-1; D possibly corresponds to TRBD1 (6 bases). Germline V CDR1 and CDR2: SGHVS, FQNEAQ. V was clipped by 1 base and J by 1 base, with 10 bases between them. The CDR3 sequence is 15 residues long.

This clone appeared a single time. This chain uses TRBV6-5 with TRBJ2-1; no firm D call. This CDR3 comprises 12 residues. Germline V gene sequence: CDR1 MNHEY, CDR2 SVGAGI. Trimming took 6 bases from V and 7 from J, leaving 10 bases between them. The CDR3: CASSHRVNEQFF. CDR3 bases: TGTGCCAGCAGCCATAGGGTGAATGAGCAGTTCTTC.

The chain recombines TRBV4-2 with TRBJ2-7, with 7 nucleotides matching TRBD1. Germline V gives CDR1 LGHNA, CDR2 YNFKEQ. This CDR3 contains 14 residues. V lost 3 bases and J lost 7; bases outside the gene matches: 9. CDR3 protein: CASSQAGQASEQYF. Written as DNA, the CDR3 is TGTGCCAGCAGCCAGGCCGGACAGGCATCGGAGCAGTACTTC.

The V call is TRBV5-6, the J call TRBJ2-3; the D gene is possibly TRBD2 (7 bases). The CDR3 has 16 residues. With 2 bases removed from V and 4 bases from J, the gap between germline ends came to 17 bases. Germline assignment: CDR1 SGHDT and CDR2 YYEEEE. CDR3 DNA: TGTGCCAGCAGCTTCCTTTCCGGGGGGCGCCCAGATACGCAGTATTTT. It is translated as CASSFLSGGRPDTQYF.

The CDR3 nucleotides are TGTGCCAGCAGCCCTAATTATCCGGGCACCCCCTATGGCTACACCTTC. This encodes CASSPNYPGTPYGYTF. This chain links TRBV11-2 with TRBJ1-2; D not resolved. V dropped 5 bases and J dropped 4 bases, with 20 bases sitting between them. This CDR3 region has 16 residues. Germline-derived CDR1 and CDR2 are SGHAT and FQNNGV.

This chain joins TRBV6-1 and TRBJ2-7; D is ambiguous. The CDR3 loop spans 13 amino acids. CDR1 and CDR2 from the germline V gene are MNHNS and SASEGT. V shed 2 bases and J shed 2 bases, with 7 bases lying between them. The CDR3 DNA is TGTGCCAGCAGTGAAACACACCCCTACGAGCAGTACTTC. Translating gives CASSETHPYEQYF.

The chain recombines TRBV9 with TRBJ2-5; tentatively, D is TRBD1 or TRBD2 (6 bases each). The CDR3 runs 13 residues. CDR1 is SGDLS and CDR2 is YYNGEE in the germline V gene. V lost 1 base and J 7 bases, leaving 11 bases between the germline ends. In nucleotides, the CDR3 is TGTGCCAGCAGCGTATATGGGGGGCCGACCCAGTACTTC. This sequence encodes CASSVYGGPTQYF.

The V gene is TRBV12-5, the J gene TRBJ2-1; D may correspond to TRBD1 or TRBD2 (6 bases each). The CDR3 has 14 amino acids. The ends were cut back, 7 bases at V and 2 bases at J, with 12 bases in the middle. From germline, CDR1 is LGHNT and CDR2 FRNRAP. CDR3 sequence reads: CASAEGGPYNEQFF. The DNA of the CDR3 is TGTGCTAGTGCCGAGGGGGGACCCTACAATGAGCAGTTCTTC.

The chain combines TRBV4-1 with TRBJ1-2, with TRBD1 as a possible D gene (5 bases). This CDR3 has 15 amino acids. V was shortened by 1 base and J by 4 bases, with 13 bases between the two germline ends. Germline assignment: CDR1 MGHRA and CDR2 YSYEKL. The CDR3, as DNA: TGCGCCAGCAGCCAAGTAGGTAGGGGAGGCTATGGCTACACCTTC. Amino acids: CASSQVGRGGYGYTF.

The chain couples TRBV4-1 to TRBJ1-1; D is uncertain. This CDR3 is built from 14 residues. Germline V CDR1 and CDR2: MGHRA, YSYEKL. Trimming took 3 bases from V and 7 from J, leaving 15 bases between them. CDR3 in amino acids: CASSQDEITDEAFF. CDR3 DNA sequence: TGCGCCAGCAGCCAGGACGAAATTACAGATGAAGCTTTCTTT.

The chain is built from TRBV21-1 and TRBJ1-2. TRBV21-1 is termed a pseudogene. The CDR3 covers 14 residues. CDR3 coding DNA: TGTGCCAGCAGCAAATATAAGGGGGAGGATGGCTACACCTTC. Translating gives CASSKYKGEDGYTF.

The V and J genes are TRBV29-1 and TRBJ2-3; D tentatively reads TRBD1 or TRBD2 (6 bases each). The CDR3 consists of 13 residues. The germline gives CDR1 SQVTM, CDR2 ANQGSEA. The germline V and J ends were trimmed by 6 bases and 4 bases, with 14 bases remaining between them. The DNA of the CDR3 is TGCAGCGTCCCCCGGGGGCGGGCAGATACGCAGTATTTT. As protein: CSVPRGRADTQYF.

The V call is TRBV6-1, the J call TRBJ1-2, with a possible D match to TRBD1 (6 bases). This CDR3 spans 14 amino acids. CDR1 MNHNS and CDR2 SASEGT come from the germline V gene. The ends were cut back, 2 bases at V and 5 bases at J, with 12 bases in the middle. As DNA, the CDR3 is TGTGCCAGCAGTGAATGGGGGGCGAGTTATGGCTACACCTTC. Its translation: CASSEWGASYGYTF.